The rows below give T cell receptor beta chains drawn from one sample of a study of CD8+ T cells in alopecia areata. Method: immunoSEQ multiplex PCR; TCRdb's copy keeps in-frame clones and lacks some. The repertoire consists of a few hundred thousand clones, with roughly two fifths occurring once and the leading ten covering about 0.48%. Material: CD4+ T cells sorted from blood, obtained at approximately week 34, from a patient treated with tofacitinib. The receptor set was obtained from a human donor with alopecia areata. Both conserved end residues are part of each CDR3. The D gene is left open where the match is weak. Some rows mark clone size as missing; the rest say once, few, many or name a class of expanded clone.

CDR3	DNA	D	V	size	J
CSVLYERTGSILDEQYF	TGCAGCGTTCTATATGAAAGGACAGGTTCTATCCTAGACGAGCAGTACTTC	TRBD1	TRBV29-1	NA	TRBJ2-7
CASSYSITRLRTEAFF	TGTGCCAGCAGTTACTCCATTACACGCCTAAGGACTGAAGCTTTCTTT	NA	TRBV6-5	few	TRBJ1-1
CSIYSPGLHTDTQYF	TGCAGCATATATAGCCCGGGACTACACACAGATACGCAGTATTTT	TRBD2	TRBV29-1	NA	TRBJ2-3
CASSASGRTGETQYF	TGTGCCAGCAGCGCTAGCGGGAGGACCGGTGAGACCCAGTACTTC	TRBD2	TRBV9	few	TRBJ2-5
CASSLDRGYEQYF	TGTGCTAGCAGCTTGGACAGGGGCTACGAGCAGTACTTC	TRBD1	TRBV7-7	few	TRBJ2-7
CASAANTDTQYF	TGCGCCAGCGCAGCAAACACAGATACGCAGTATTTT	NA	TRBV5-1	few	TRBJ2-3
CASSSRVGTAGTEAFF	TGTGCCAGCAGCTCACGAGTGGGTACTGCGGGCACTGAAGCTTTCTTT	NA	TRBV5-4	NA	TRBJ1-1
CSVVGSGANVLTF	TGCAGCGTTGTTGGTTCTGGGGCCAACGTCCTGACTTTC	NA	TRBV29-1	NA	TRBJ2-6
CASSPPGGWETQYF	TGTGCCAGCAGCCCCCCCGGCGGGTGGGAGACCCAGTACTTC	NA	TRBV7-2	few	TRBJ2-5
CASSAPGGRGTNYGYTF	TGTGCCAGCAGTGCTCCGGGGGGTCGGGGTACTAACTATGGCTACACCTTC	NA	TRBV25-1	NA	TRBJ1-2
CASGQRLGADTQYF	TGTGCCAGCGGGCAGCGCCTGGGCGCAGATACGCAGTATTTT	NA	TRBV7-9	NA	TRBJ2-3
CASSLAQQAPDYGYTF	TGCGCCAGCAGCTTGGCCCAGCAGGCCCCCGACTATGGCTACACCTTC	NA	TRBV5-1	NA	TRBJ1-2
CASSEWYTSGEQYF	TGTGCCAGCAGTGAATGGTACACGAGTGGCGAGCAGTACTTC	NA	TRBV2	few	TRBJ2-7
CASSQSPGQGSSTF	TGCGCCAGCAGCCAGAGTCCGGGACAGGGATCTAGCACCTTC	TRBD1	TRBV4-1	NA	TRBJ1-2
CASSFTELSGANVLTF	TGCGCCAGCAGCTTTACGGAGCTCTCTGGGGCCAACGTCCTGACTTTC	NA	TRBV5-1	NA	TRBJ2-6
CASSQAPNYEQYF	TGTGCCAGCAGTCAAGCCCCCAACTACGAGCAGTACTTC	NA	TRBV7-9	few	TRBJ2-7
CASSGANYGYTF	TGCGCCAGCAGCGGAGCTAACTATGGCTACACCTTC	NA	TRBV5-1	NA	TRBJ1-2
CASSYSPGGSYGYTF	TGTGCCAGCAGTTACTCTCCAGGCGGATCCTATGGCTACACCTTC	NA	TRBV6-5	NA	TRBJ1-2
CSVSPVLNTEAFF	TGCAGCGTGAGTCCTGTTCTGAACACTGAAGCTTTCTTT	NA	TRBV29-1	few	TRBJ1-1
CAWSGSGTESNQPQHF	TGTGCCTGGAGTGGGTCTGGGACAGAGAGCAATCAGCCCCAGCATTTT	TRBD1	TRBV30	few	TRBJ1-5
CASSYLGQNTGELFF	TGTGCCAGCAGTTACCTAGGTCAAAACACCGGGGAGCTGTTTTTT	NA	TRBV6-5	NA	TRBJ2-2
CASSYSFNWKETQYF	TGTGCCAGCAGTTACTCCTTTAATTGGAAGGAGACCCAGTACTTC	NA	TRBV6-5	NA	TRBJ2-5
CASSYSRGNTEAFF	TGTGCCAGCAGTTACTCGCGAGGGAACACTGAAGCTTTCTTT	NA	TRBV6-5	NA	TRBJ1-1
CASSPTGVQETQYF	TGTGCCAGCAGCCCGACAGGGGTCCAAGAGACCCAGTACTTC	TRBD1	TRBV7-3	NA	TRBJ2-5
CASSYLTSGSTNEQFF	TGTGCCAGCAGTTACCTTACTAGCGGGAGTACCAATGAGCAGTTCTTC	TRBD2	TRBV6-6	few	TRBJ2-1
CASSLKGGSGANVLTF	TGTGCCAGCAGCTTAAAGGGGGGCTCTGGGGCCAACGTCCTGACTTTC	NA	TRBV7-9	NA	TRBJ2-6
CASTSGGTEAFF	TGCGCCAGCACCTCAGGGGGAACTGAAGCTTTCTTT	TRBD1	TRBV5-1	NA	TRBJ1-1
CASSLALVSNTGELFF	TGCGCCAGCAGCTTGGCCCTAGTGTCGAACACCGGGGAGCTGTTTTTT	NA	TRBV5-1	NA	TRBJ2-2
CASSLAAGVSYNEQFF	TGTGCCAGCAGTTTAGCGGCGGGAGTCTCCTACAATGAGCAGTTCTTC	TRBD2	TRBV27	few	TRBJ2-1